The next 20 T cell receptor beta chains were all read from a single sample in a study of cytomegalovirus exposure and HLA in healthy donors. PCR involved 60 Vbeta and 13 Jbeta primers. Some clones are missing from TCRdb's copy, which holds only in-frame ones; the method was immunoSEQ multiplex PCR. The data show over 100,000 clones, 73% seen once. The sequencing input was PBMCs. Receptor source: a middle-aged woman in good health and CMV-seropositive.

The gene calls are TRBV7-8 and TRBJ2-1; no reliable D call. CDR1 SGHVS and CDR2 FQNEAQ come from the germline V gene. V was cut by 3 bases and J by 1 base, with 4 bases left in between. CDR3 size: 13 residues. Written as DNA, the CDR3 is TGTGCCAGCAGCTTTATTTCCTACAATGAGCAGTTCTTC. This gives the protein CASSFISYNEQFF. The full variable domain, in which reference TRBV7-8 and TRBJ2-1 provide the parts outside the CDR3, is GAGVSQSPRYKVAKRGQDVALRCDPISGHVSLFWYQQALGQGPEFLTYFQNEAQLDKSGLPSDRFFAERPEGSVSTLKIQRTQQEDSAVYLCASSFISYNEQFFGPGTRLTVL.

The CDR3 DNA reads TGTGCCAGCAGCTTGGGACGGGTTGACAATCAGCCCCAGCATTTT. This codes for CASSLGRVDNQPQHF. The rearrangement uses TRBV5-6 and TRBJ1-5; D gene unclear. CDR1 and CDR2 from the germline V gene are SGHDT and YYEEEE. Between the trimmed V and J ends, which lost 0 bases and 3 bases, there was a span of 10 bases. CDR3 length: 15 amino acids.

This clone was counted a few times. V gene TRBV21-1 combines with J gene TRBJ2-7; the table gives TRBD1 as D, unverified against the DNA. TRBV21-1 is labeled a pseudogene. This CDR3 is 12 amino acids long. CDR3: CARQGTAYEQYF. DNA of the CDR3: TGTGCCAGACAGGGGACCGCCTACGAGCAGTACTTC.

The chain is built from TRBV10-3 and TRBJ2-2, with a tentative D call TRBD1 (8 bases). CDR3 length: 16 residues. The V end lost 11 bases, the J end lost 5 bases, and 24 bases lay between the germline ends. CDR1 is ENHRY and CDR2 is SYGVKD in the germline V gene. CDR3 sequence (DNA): TGTGCCGGAACCCCGGGAGGACAGGGTGGGACCGGGGAGCTGTTTTTT. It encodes CAGTPGGQGGTGELFF.

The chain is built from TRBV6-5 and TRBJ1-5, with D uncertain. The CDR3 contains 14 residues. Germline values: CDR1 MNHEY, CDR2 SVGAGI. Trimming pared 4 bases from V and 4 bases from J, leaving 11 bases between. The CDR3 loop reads CASSLSTSNQPQHF. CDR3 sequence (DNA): TGTGCCAGCAGTTTATCGACAAGTAATCAGCCCCAGCATTTT.

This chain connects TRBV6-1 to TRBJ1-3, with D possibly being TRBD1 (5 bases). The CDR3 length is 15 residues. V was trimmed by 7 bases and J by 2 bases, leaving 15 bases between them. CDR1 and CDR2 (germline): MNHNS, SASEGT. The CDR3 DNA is TGTGCCAGCACCTGGAGCGGGACGGCTGGAAACACCATATATTTT. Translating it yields CASTWSGTAGNTIYF.

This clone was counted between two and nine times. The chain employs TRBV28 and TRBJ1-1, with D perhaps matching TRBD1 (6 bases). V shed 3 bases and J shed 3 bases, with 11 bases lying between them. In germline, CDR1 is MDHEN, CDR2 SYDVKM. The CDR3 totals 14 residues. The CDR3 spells CASSLGRGDTEAFF. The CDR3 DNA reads TGTGCCAGCAGTTTGGGCAGGGGAGACACTGAAGCTTTCTTT.

The CDR3 nucleotides are TGTGCCAGCAGCTTACAAGCGGGGGGGACAGATACGCAGTATTTT. This translates into CASSLQAGGTDTQYF. This chain connects TRBV7-2 to TRBJ2-3; TRBD2 matches at 10 bases. Germline V lookup: CDR1 SGHTA, CDR2 FQGNSA. Trimming removed 2 bases from V and 3 bases from J; junction bases left unmatched: 2. There are 15 residues in the CDR3.

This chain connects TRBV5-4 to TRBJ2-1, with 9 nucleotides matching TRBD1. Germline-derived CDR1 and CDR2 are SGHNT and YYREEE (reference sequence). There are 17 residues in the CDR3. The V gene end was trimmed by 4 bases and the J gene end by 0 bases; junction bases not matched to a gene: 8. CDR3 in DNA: TGTGCCAGCAGCACGGGACAGGGTCTGAGCTCCTACAATGAGCAGTTCTTC. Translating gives CASSTGQGLSSYNEQFF.

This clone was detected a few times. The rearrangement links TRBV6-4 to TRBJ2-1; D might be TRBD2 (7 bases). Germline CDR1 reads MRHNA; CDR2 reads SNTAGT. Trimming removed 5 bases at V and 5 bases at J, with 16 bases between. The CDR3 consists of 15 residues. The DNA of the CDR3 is TGTGCCAGCAGTCTTGAGGGGGGGAAAAACAATGAGCAGTTCTTC. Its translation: CASSLEGGKNNEQFF.

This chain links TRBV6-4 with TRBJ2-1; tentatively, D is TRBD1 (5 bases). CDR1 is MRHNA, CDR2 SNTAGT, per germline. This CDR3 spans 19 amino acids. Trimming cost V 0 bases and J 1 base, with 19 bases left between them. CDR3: CASSDSKGSWPASYNEQFF. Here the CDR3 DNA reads TGTGCCAGCAGTGACTCGAAGGGGTCCTGGCCTGCTTCCTACAATGAGCAGTTCTTC.

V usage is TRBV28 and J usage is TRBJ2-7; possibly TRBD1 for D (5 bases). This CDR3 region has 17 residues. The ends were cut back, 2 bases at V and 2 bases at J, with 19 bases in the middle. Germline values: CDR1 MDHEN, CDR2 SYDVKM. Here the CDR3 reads CASSLIALGATAYEQYF. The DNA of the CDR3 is TGTGCCAGCAGTTTAATCGCCTTAGGGGCTACTGCCTACGAGCAGTACTTC. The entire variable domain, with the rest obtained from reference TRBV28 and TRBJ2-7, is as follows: DVKVTQSSRYLVKRTGEKVFLECVQDMDHENMFWYRQDPGLGLRLIYFSYDVKMKEKGDIPEGYSVSREKKERFSLILESASTNQTSMYLCASSLIALGATAYEQYFGPGTRLTVT.

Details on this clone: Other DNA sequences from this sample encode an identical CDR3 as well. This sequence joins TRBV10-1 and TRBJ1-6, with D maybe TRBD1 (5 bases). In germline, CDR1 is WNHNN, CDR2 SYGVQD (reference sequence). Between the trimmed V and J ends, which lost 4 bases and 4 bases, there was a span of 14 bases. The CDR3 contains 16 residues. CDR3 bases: TGCGCCAGCAGTGTTATCGTCGACAGATATAATTCACCCCTCCACTTT. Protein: CASSVIVDRYNSPLHF.

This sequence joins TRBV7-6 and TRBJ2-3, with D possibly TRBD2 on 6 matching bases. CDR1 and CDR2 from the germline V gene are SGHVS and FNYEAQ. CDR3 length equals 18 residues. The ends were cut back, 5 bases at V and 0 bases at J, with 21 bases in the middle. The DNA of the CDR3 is TGTGCCAGCAGCCCTCCCCGGGCTCGGGGGATTAGCACAGATACGCAGTATTTT. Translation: CASSPPRARGISTDTQYF.

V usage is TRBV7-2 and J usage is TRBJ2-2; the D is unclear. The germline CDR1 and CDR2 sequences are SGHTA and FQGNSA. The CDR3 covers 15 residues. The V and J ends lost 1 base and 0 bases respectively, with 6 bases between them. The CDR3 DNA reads TGTGCCAGCAGCTTAGGAGTTGCGAACACCGGGGAGCTGTTTTTT. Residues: CASSLGVANTGELFF.

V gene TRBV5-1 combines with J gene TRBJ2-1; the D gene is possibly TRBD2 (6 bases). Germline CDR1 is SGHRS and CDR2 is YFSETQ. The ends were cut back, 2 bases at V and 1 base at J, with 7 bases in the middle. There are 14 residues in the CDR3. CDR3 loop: CASSLGTSYNEQFF. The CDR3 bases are TGCGCCAGCAGCTTAGGGACTTCCTACAATGAGCAGTTCTTC.

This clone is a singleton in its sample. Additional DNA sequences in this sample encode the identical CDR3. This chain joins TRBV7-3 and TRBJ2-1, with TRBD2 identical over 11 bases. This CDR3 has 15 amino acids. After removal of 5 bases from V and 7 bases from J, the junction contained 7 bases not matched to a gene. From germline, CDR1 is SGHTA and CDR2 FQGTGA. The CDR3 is CASSPGLAEINEQFF. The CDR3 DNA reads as TGTGCCAGCAGCCCGGGACTAGCGGAAATTAATGAGCAGTTCTTC.

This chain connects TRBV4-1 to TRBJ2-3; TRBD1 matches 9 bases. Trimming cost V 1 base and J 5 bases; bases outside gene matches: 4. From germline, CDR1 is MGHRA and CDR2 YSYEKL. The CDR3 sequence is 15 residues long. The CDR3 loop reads CASSQGQGGKDTQYF. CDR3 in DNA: TGCGCCAGCAGCCAAGGACAGGGGGGTAAAGATACGCAGTATTTT.

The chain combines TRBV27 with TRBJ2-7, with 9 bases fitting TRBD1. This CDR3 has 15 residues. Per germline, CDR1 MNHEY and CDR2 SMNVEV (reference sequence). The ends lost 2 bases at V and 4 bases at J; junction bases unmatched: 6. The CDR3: CASSLPGTGQYEQYF. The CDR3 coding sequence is TGTGCCAGCAGTTTACCCGGGACAGGGCAATACGAGCAGTACTTC.

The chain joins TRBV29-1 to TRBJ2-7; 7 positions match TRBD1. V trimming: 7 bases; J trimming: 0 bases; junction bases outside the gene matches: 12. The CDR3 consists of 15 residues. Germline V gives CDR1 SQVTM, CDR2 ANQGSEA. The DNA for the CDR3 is TGCAGCGGTTCGACAGGGAAGGGCAACTCCTACGAGCAGTACTTC. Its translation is CSGSTGKGNSYEQYF.